A selection of T cell receptor beta chains follows, all from one sample in a study of blood T cell repertoires in COVID-19. TCRdb's table, derived via immunoSEQ multiplex PCR, lists solely in-frame clones and lacks some. Here the sample spans about 240,000 clones, about four fifths being singletons. Sequencing was carried out using peripheral blood. Receptors originate from a woman at least 80 years old with COVID-19, enrolled during active disease. CDR3s include the opening cysteine and the closing phenylalanine or tryptophan. Each record gives: D gene, clone size, J gene, CDR3 length, V gene, CDR3 protein, CDR3 DNA. D genes are given only for firm matches. Rows may omit the clone size; those that give it use once, few, many or a size class.

d_gene: TRBD1
abundance: NA
j_gene: TRBJ1-4
len: 14
v_gene: TRBV10-1
CDR3aa: CASSGQGRPEKLFF
CDR3nt: TGCGCCAGCAGTGGACAGGGGAGACCTGAAAAACTGTTTTTT

d_gene: TRBD2
abundance: NA
j_gene: TRBJ2-1
len: 15
v_gene: TRBV18
CDR3aa: CASSPDGGRDNEQFF
CDR3nt: TGTGCCAGCTCACCGGACGGGGGGAGGGACAATGAGCAGTTCTTC

d_gene: NA
abundance: NA
j_gene: TRBJ1-5
len: 13
v_gene: TRBV19
CDR3aa: CASSIQEGQPQHF
CDR3nt: TGTGCCAGTAGTATTCAGGAAGGTCAGCCCCAGCATTTT

d_gene: NA
abundance: NA
j_gene: TRBJ2-6
len: 18
v_gene: TRBV5-6
CDR3aa: CASSPGLLYSSGANVLTF
CDR3nt: TGTGCCAGCAGCCCAGGGCTGTTATATAGCTCTGGGGCCAACGTCCTGACTTTC

d_gene: TRBD1
abundance: few
j_gene: TRBJ1-3
len: 14
v_gene: TRBV5-6
CDR3aa: CASSWGQGGNTIYF
CDR3nt: TGTGCCAGCAGCTGGGGACAGGGAGGAAACACCATATATTTT

d_gene: NA
abundance: NA
j_gene: TRBJ1-5
len: 13
v_gene: TRBV5-1
CDR3aa: CASSFTGDQPQHF
CDR3nt: TGCGCCAGCAGCTTCACCGGGGATCAGCCCCAGCATTTT

d_gene: TRBD1
abundance: once
j_gene: TRBJ1-6
len: 15
v_gene: TRBV25-1
CDR3aa: CASSGDRGGGTPLHF
CDR3nt: TGTGCCAGCAGTGGGGACAGGGGAGGAGGGACACCCCTCCACTTT

d_gene: TRBD2
abundance: NA
j_gene: TRBJ2-7
len: 15
v_gene: TRBV7-9
CDR3aa: CASSPLLAETYEQYF
CDR3nt: TGTGCCAGCAGCCCCCTACTAGCGGAGACCTACGAGCAGTACTTC

d_gene: TRBD1
abundance: NA
j_gene: TRBJ1-3
len: 16
v_gene: TRBV5-8
CDR3aa: CASSRTGTVTGNTIYF
CDR3nt: TGTGCCAGCAGCCGTACCGGGACAGTAACTGGAAACACCATATATTTT

d_gene: NA
abundance: NA
j_gene: TRBJ1-1
len: 15
v_gene: TRBV14
CDR3aa: CASSQDRRVYTEAFF
CDR3nt: TGTGCCAGCAGCCAAGATCGCAGGGTGTACACTGAAGCTTTCTTT

d_gene: NA
abundance: NA
j_gene: TRBJ1-2
len: 13
v_gene: TRBV30
CDR3aa: CAWTTTWGGGYTF
CDR3nt: TGTGCCTGGACAACCACGTGGGGGGGTGGCTACACCTTC

d_gene: TRBD2
abundance: NA
j_gene: TRBJ2-7
len: 16
v_gene: TRBV30
CDR3aa: CAWNRDPSGARYEQYF
CDR3nt: TGTGCCTGGAATCGGGACCCTAGCGGGGCTCGGTACGAGCAGTACTTC

d_gene: NA
abundance: NA
j_gene: TRBJ1-2
len: 13
v_gene: TRBV12-3/TRBV12-4
CDR3aa: CASSFGGGRGYTF
CDR3nt: TGTGCCAGCAGTTTCGGTGGGGGCAGGGGCTACACCTTC

d_gene: NA
abundance: NA
j_gene: TRBJ1-6
len: 16
v_gene: TRBV27
CDR3aa: CASSLGETLNNSPLHF
CDR3nt: TGTGCCAGCAGTTTAGGGGAGACCTTAAATAATTCACCCCTCCACTTT

d_gene: NA
abundance: NA
j_gene: TRBJ1-2
len: 15
v_gene: TRBV2
CDR3aa: CASRRDPGTPYGYTF
CDR3nt: TGTGCCAGCAGGCGGGACCCCGGGACGCCGTATGGCTACACCTTC

d_gene: TRBD2
abundance: NA
j_gene: TRBJ2-3
len: 13
v_gene: TRBV19
CDR3aa: CASKRGLTDTQYF
CDR3nt: TGTGCCAGTAAGCGGGGCCTGACAGATACGCAGTATTTT

d_gene: NA
abundance: NA
j_gene: TRBJ1-2
len: 13
v_gene: TRBV6-1
CDR3aa: CASSEEGLRGYTF
CDR3nt: TGTGCCAGCAGTGAAGAGGGGCTCCGTGGCTACACCTTC

d_gene: TRBD1
abundance: NA
j_gene: TRBJ1-2
len: 15
v_gene: TRBV27
CDR3aa: CASSLGTGDLYGYTF
CDR3nt: TGTGCCAGCAGTTTAGGGACAGGGGACCTCTATGGCTACACCTTC

d_gene: TRBD1
abundance: once
j_gene: TRBJ1-2
len: 16
v_gene: TRBV18
CDR3aa: CASSPPRPQGVYGYTF
CDR3nt: TGTGCCAGCTCACCACCAAGGCCTCAGGGGGTGTATGGCTACACCTTC

d_gene: NA
abundance: NA
j_gene: TRBJ2-7
len: 14
v_gene: TRBV11-2
CDR3aa: CASSLYGFPYEQYF
CDR3nt: TGTGCCAGCAGCTTATATGGCTTTCCCTACGAGCAGTACTTC

d_gene: NA
abundance: NA
j_gene: TRBJ1-6
len: 19
v_gene: TRBV7-2
CDR3aa: CASSLTGPLGDAGNSPLHF
CDR3nt: TGTGCCAGCAGCTTAACCGGTCCCTTAGGGGATGCGGGGAATTCACCCCTCCACTTT

d_gene: NA
abundance: NA
j_gene: TRBJ1-5
len: 15
v_gene: TRBV7-2
CDR3aa: CASSLGAGGKQPQHF
CDR3nt: TGTGCCAGCAGCTTAGGGGCCGGGGGTAAACAGCCCCAGCATTTT

d_gene: NA
abundance: NA
j_gene: TRBJ2-2
len: 13
v_gene: TRBV11-2
CDR3aa: CASSLDRTGELFF
CDR3nt: TGTGCCAGCAGCTTAGACAGAACCGGGGAGCTGTTTTTT

d_gene: TRBD2
abundance: NA
j_gene: TRBJ2-1
len: 17
v_gene: TRBV7-8
CDR3aa: CASSLVGGGGARNEQFF
CDR3nt: TGTGCCAGCAGCTTAGTAGGAGGCGGGGGGGCCCGGAATGAGCAGTTCTTC

d_gene: NA
abundance: NA
j_gene: TRBJ1-5
len: 15
v_gene: TRBV7-2
CDR3aa: CASSPSGGWGQPQHF
CDR3nt: TGTGCCAGCAGCCCTAGCGGGGGGTGGGGTCAGCCCCAGCATTTT

d_gene: NA
abundance: NA
j_gene: TRBJ2-7
len: 14
v_gene: TRBV6-5
CDR3aa: CASRPPGSSYEQYF
CDR3nt: TGTGCCAGCAGGCCCCCTGGGAGCTCCTACGAGCAGTACTTC

d_gene: NA
abundance: NA
j_gene: TRBJ2-7
len: 11
v_gene: TRBV27
CDR3aa: CASMRFDEQYF
CDR3nt: TGTGCCAGCATGCGTTTCGACGAGCAGTACTTC

d_gene: TRBD1
abundance: NA
j_gene: TRBJ1-2
len: 15
v_gene: TRBV6-5
CDR3aa: CASSYSKQGRYGYTF
CDR3nt: TGTGCCAGCAGTTACTCGAAACAGGGGAGGTATGGCTACACCTTC

d_gene: NA
abundance: NA
j_gene: TRBJ1-3
len: 20
v_gene: TRBV18
CDR3aa: CASSPTGGQRLLISGNTIYF
CDR3nt: TGTGCCAGCTCACCAACTGGCGGACAGCGTCTTCTTATCTCTGGAAACACCATATATTTT

d_gene: NA
abundance: NA
j_gene: TRBJ1-4
len: 13
v_gene: TRBV4-1
CDR3aa: CASSQAGLVKLFF
CDR3nt: TGCGCCAGCAGCCAAGCAGGTTTAGTAAAACTGTTTTTT

d_gene: NA
abundance: NA
j_gene: TRBJ2-3
len: 13
v_gene: TRBV6-5
CDR3aa: CASSYIGGPTQYF
CDR3nt: TGTGCCAGCAGTTATATAGGAGGCCCTACGCAGTATTTT

d_gene: NA
abundance: NA
j_gene: TRBJ2-6
len: 15
v_gene: TRBV5-1
CDR3aa: CASSLKRVGANVLTF
CDR3nt: TGCGCCAGCAGCTTGAAGAGGGTTGGGGCCAACGTCCTGACTTTC

d_gene: TRBD1
abundance: few
j_gene: TRBJ1-1
len: 18
v_gene: TRBV19
CDR3aa: CASSTSLPGGISGTEAFF
CDR3nt: TGTGCCAGTAGCACCAGTTTGCCAGGGGGCATATCGGGAACTGAAGCTTTCTTT

d_gene: NA
abundance: NA
j_gene: TRBJ1-1
len: 17
v_gene: TRBV5-1
CDR3aa: CASSLVGQFPDLRRAFF
CDR3nt: TGCGCCAGCAGCTTGGTAGGACAGTTCCCGGACCTAAGGAGGGCTTTCTTT

d_gene: NA
abundance: few
j_gene: TRBJ1-2
len: 11
v_gene: TRBV20-1
CDR3aa: CSASTVGGYTF
CDR3nt: TGCAGTGCTAGCACCGTTGGCGGCTACACCTTC

d_gene: NA
abundance: NA
j_gene: TRBJ2-2
len: 17
v_gene: TRBV5-4
CDR3aa: CASSLPRTGRGTGELFF
CDR3nt: TGTGCCAGCAGCTTACCTAGGACAGGGAGGGGGACCGGGGAGCTGTTTTTT

d_gene: TRBD2
abundance: NA
j_gene: TRBJ2-1
len: 16
v_gene: TRBV5-1
CDR3aa: CASSPPLAGGFNEQFF
CDR3nt: TGCGCCAGCAGCCCCCCACTAGCGGGAGGGTTCAATGAGCAGTTCTTC

d_gene: NA
abundance: NA
j_gene: TRBJ1-1
len: 12
v_gene: TRBV6-5
CDR3aa: CASNPGRTEAFF
CDR3nt: TGTGCCAGCAACCCAGGGAGGACTGAAGCTTTCTTT

d_gene: TRBD2
abundance: NA
j_gene: TRBJ2-3
len: 17
v_gene: TRBV3-1/TRBV3-2
CDR3aa: CASSPRAGRGAGDTQYF
CDR3nt: TGTGCCAGCAGCCCACGCGCGGGGCGGGGGGCAGGGGATACGCAGTATTTT

d_gene: NA
abundance: NA
j_gene: TRBJ1-1
len: 12
v_gene: TRBV6-5
CDR3aa: CATYRGGTEAFF
CDR3nt: TGTGCCACCTACAGAGGGGGAACTGAAGCTTTCTTT

d_gene: NA
abundance: NA
j_gene: TRBJ1-1
len: 12
v_gene: TRBV3-1/TRBV3-2
CDR3aa: CASSGAYDEAFF
CDR3nt: TGTGCCAGCAGCGGAGCATATGATGAAGCTTTCTTT

d_gene: TRBD2
abundance: NA
j_gene: TRBJ2-3
len: 14
v_gene: TRBV28
CDR3aa: CASSFSGGGDTQYF
CDR3nt: TGTGCCAGCAGTTTTAGTGGGGGGGGAGATACGCAGTATTTT

d_gene: NA
abundance: NA
j_gene: TRBJ1-6
len: 15
v_gene: TRBV7-2
CDR3aa: CASSFRAQGDSPLHF
CDR3nt: TGTGCCAGCAGCTTCAGGGCTCAAGGGGATTCACCCCTCCACTTT

d_gene: NA
abundance: NA
j_gene: TRBJ1-2
len: 12
v_gene: TRBV2
CDR3aa: CASDKDNYGYTF
CDR3nt: TGTGCCAGCGACAAGGATAACTATGGCTACACCTTC

d_gene: NA
abundance: few
j_gene: TRBJ1-1
len: 12
v_gene: TRBV12-3/TRBV12-4
CDR3aa: CASSLHSFEAFF
CDR3nt: TGTGCCAGCAGTTTACACAGTTTTGAAGCTTTCTTT

d_gene: TRBD1
abundance: once
j_gene: TRBJ1-2
len: 13
v_gene: TRBV5-4
CDR3aa: CASSHRDRRGYTF
CDR3nt: TGTGCCAGCAGCCACCGGGACAGGCGGGGCTACACCTTC

d_gene: NA
abundance: once
j_gene: TRBJ2-7
len: 15
v_gene: TRBV9
CDR3aa: CASSLSSGLYHEQYF
CDR3nt: TGTGCCAGCAGCTTATCGTCCGGGTTATATCACGAGCAGTACTTC

d_gene: TRBD1
abundance: NA
j_gene: TRBJ2-3
len: 16
v_gene: TRBV5-1
CDR3aa: CASSPPTGGLTDTQYF
CDR3nt: TGCGCCAGCAGCCCTCCAACAGGGGGTCTCACAGATACGCAGTATTTT

d_gene: TRBD1
abundance: NA
j_gene: TRBJ2-5
len: 15
v_gene: TRBV30
CDR3aa: CAWSVGGQGLKTQYF
CDR3nt: TGTGCCTGGAGTGTAGGGGGACAGGGGTTAAAGACCCAGTACTTC

d_gene: TRBD1
abundance: few
j_gene: TRBJ1-1
len: 13
v_gene: TRBV7-9
CDR3aa: CASSSQGDTEAFF
CDR3nt: TGTGCCAGCAGCTCGCAGGGGGACACTGAAGCTTTCTTT

d_gene: NA
abundance: NA
j_gene: TRBJ2-7
len: 14
v_gene: TRBV2
CDR3aa: CASSEGGNPYEQYF
CDR3nt: TGTGCCAGCAGTGAAGGAGGGAACCCCTACGAGCAGTACTTC

d_gene: TRBD1
abundance: few
j_gene: TRBJ1-5
len: 15
v_gene: TRBV7-9
CDR3aa: CASSFQGGRGQPQHF
CDR3nt: TGTGCCAGCAGCTTTCAGGGGGGTAGAGGGCAGCCCCAGCATTTT

d_gene: NA
abundance: NA
j_gene: TRBJ1-5
len: 15
v_gene: TRBV7-9
CDR3aa: CASSLGGQFNQPQHF
CDR3nt: TGTGCCAGCAGCTTAGGCGGACAGTTCAATCAGCCCCAGCATTTT

d_gene: NA
abundance: once
j_gene: TRBJ2-2
len: 21
v_gene: TRBV9
CDR3aa: CASSGIRMWQGNGDRSGELFF
CDR3nt: TGTGCCAGCAGCGGTATCCGAATGTGGCAGGGGAATGGTGATAGATCCGGGGAGCTGTTTTTT

d_gene: NA
abundance: NA
j_gene: TRBJ1-5
len: 13
v_gene: TRBV19
CDR3aa: CASRREVDQPQHF
CDR3nt: TGTGCCAGTAGGAGGGAAGTGGATCAGCCCCAGCATTTT

d_gene: NA
abundance: NA
j_gene: TRBJ1-4
len: 15
v_gene: TRBV7-9
CDR3aa: CASSDGQSPNEKLFF
CDR3nt: TGTGCCAGCAGCGACGGACAGTCTCCGAATGAAAAACTGTTTTTT

d_gene: NA
abundance: once
j_gene: TRBJ2-5
len: 13
v_gene: TRBV7-9
CDR3aa: CASSLGSIETQYF
CDR3nt: TGTGCCAGCAGCCTCGGGAGTATAGAGACCCAGTACTTC